This T cell receptor beta chain is from a study of cytotoxic CD8 clonotypes in ibrutinib-treated CLL. V lost 3 bases to trimming and J lost 5 bases; unmatched junction nucleotides: 2. Germline assignment: CDR1 ENHRY and CDR2 SYGVKD. CDR3 size: 13 residues. The table came from immunoSEQ multiplex PCR; TCRdb's copy has only in-frame clones and leaves some out. The sample lists some 310,000 clones, around four fifths seen once, with roughly 6.3% in the top ten. Specimen: PBMCs, collected before ibrutinib treatment. J is TRBJ2-7 and V is TRBV10-3, with 9 bases lining up with TRBD2. The clonotype originates from a human donor with chronic lymphocytic leukemia. In nucleotides, the CDR3 is TGTGCCATCAGTGATCGCGGGGGGGACGAGCAGTACTTC. It specifies CAISDRGGDEQYF.